Shown below are 26 T cell receptor beta chains from a single sample sequenced in a study of cytomegalovirus exposure and HLA in healthy donors. Produced via immunoSEQ multiplex PCR; TCRdb's table is partial and in-frame only. The sample carries over 100,000 clones, roughly 86% recorded once. Sequenced: PBMCs. These receptor sequences come from a man aged 30 to 39 in good health and CMV-seronegative.

This clone was detected once. The chain has TRBV5-5 and TRBJ1-2, with a possible D match to TRBD1 (6 bases). This CDR3 spans 14 amino acids. V lost 3 bases and J 4 bases, leaving 13 bases between the germline ends. Germline CDR1 reads SGHKS; CDR2 reads YYEKEE (reference sequence). The DNA for the CDR3 is TGTGCCAGCAGCTCCGTACAGGGTGGCTATGGCTACACCTTC. This gives the protein CASSSVQGGYGYTF.

J is TRBJ1-6 and V is TRBV5-6; 7 bases fit TRBD1. CDR3 size: 15 residues. Unmatched junction bases numbered 6, after V lost 2 bases and J lost 7 bases. Germline CDR1 and CDR2: SGHDT and YYEEEE. Here the CDR3 DNA reads TGTGCCAGCAGCTTTTCGAGGGGGCTCAATTCACCCCTCCACTTT. Translating gives CASSFSRGLNSPLHF.

The CDR3 sequence is CAISASQKYNEQFF. CDR3 DNA sequence: TGTGCCATCAGTGCGTCGCAGAAATACAATGAGCAGTTCTTC. This chain links TRBV10-3 with TRBJ2-1; D unresolved. The CDR3 extends over 14 amino acids. Trimming shortened V by 4 bases and J by 4 bases, and 11 bases separated the two germline ends. The V gene's germline CDR1 is ENHRY and CDR2 SYGVKD.

The V call is TRBV9, the J call TRBJ2-5, with 11 bases matching TRBD2. The V and J ends lost 1 base and 5 bases, in that order; junction bases with no gene match: 13. Germline-derived CDR1 and CDR2 are SGDLS and YYNGEE. There are 18 residues in the CDR3. The CDR3 spells CASSVKLAGDPRGETQYF. In DNA form, the CDR3 reads TGTGCCAGCAGCGTAAAACTAGCGGGGGACCCCAGGGGGGAGACCCAGTACTTC.

The chain recombines TRBV6-5 with TRBJ2-7, with a tentative D call TRBD2 (5 bases). This CDR3 comprises 14 residues. V dropped 0 bases and J dropped 4 bases, with 10 bases sitting between them. Germline CDR1 MNHEY, CDR2 SVGAGI. The CDR3 here is CASSYSLSGYEQYF. The CDR3 DNA follows: TGTGCCAGCAGTTACTCCTTGAGCGGATACGAGCAGTACTTC.

The chain recombines TRBV11-2 with TRBJ2-6, with 8 bases matching TRBD1. Germline V lookup: CDR1 SGHAT, CDR2 FQNNGV. J gave up 0 bases and V 3 bases, and 4 bases lay outside the gene matches. This CDR3 comprises 17 residues. CDR3: CASSFGQGASGANVLTF. The CDR3 DNA reads TGTGCCAGCAGCTTCGGTCAGGGGGCCTCTGGGGCCAACGTCCTGACTTTC.

The V and J genes are TRBV14 and TRBJ1-6, with D perhaps matching TRBD1 (6 bases). The CDR3 spans 17 residues. V was clipped by 5 bases and J by 5 bases, with 19 bases between them. The germline V gene has CDR1 SGHDN and CDR2 FVKESK. The chain's CDR3 is CASSEGTGTPNNSPLHF. CDR3 bases: TGTGCCAGCAGCGAGGGGACGGGGACACCTAATAATTCACCCCTCCACTTT.

The chain has TRBV29-1 and TRBJ2-3, with TRBD2 matching over 9 bases. V lost 5 bases, J lost 0 bases, and 3 bases stayed unmatched. CDR3 length equals 14 residues. Per the germline V gene, CDR1 is SQVTM and CDR2 is ANQGSEA. CDR3 protein: CSVPTSGSTDTQYF. Written as DNA, the CDR3 is TGCAGCGTTCCGACTAGCGGTAGCACAGATACGCAGTATTTT.

The CDR3 DNA sequence: TGTGCCAGCAGCCTGCACCGGACTAGCGGGGGCACGGGGGCAGATACGCAGTATTTT. Translated: CASSLHRTSGGTGADTQYF. The rearrangement joins TRBV5-4 to TRBJ2-3, with 13 bases identical to TRBD2. The CDR3 spans 19 residues. Per the germline V gene, CDR1 is SGHNT and CDR2 is YYREEE (reference sequence). Trimming cost V 4 bases and J 4 bases; bases outside gene matches: 15.

The J gene is TRBJ2-1, the V gene TRBV4-3; D possibly corresponds to TRBD1 (6 bases). The length of the CDR3 is 13 residues. CDR1 is LGHNA, CDR2 YSLEER, per germline. V was shortened by 0 bases and J by 8 bases, with 8 bases between the two germline ends. CDR3 amino acids: CASSQDTGYEQFF. The CDR3 DNA follows: TGCGCCAGCAGCCAAGATACAGGGTATGAGCAGTTCTTC.

The chain couples TRBV27 to TRBJ2-7, with 7 bases lining up with TRBD1. The CDR3 totals 15 residues. Germline V gene data show CDR1 as MNHEY and CDR2 as SMNVEV (reference sequence). Trimming at V came to 3 bases and at J to 1 base, leaving 6 bases not matched to a gene. CDR3 sequence (DNA): TGTGCCAGCAGTTTTATAGGGACAGCTTCCTACGAGCAGTACTTC. Protein sequence: CASSFIGTASYEQYF.

The V and J genes are TRBV5-1 and TRBJ1-1, with 7 bases aligning to TRBD1. The J segment lost 8 bases and the V segment lost 4 bases, leaving 11 bases of the junction unmatched. From germline, CDR1 is SGHRS and CDR2 YFSETQ. The CDR3 length is 14 residues. The CDR3 here is CASSLSTGVFEAFF. In DNA form, the CDR3 reads TGCGCCAGCAGCCTTTCAACAGGGGTTTTCGAAGCTTTCTTT.

The table lists this clone with a few counts. This chain links TRBV2 with TRBJ1-5; 9 nucleotides match TRBD1. The CDR3 loop spans 14 amino acids. The J segment lost 1 base and the V segment lost 7 bases, leaving 2 bases of the junction unmatched. Germline V gene lookup returns CDR1 SNHLY and CDR2 FYNNEI. In DNA, the CDR3 is TGTGCCAGCACTGACAGGGGGAGCAATCAGCCCCAGCATTTT. Translated: CASTDRGSNQPQHF.

This clone was recorded once. The chain recombines TRBV10-3 with TRBJ1-2; 7 bases map to TRBD1. The CDR3 has 14 amino acids. V lost 2 bases, J lost 2 bases, and 2 bases stayed unmatched. Per the germline V gene, CDR1 is ENHRY and CDR2 is SYGVKD. The CDR3 protein is CAISELQGNYGYTF. The CDR3 DNA follows: TGTGCCATCAGTGAGCTACAGGGGAACTATGGCTACACCTTC.

This clone was counted a few times. The rearrangement uses TRBV6-1 and TRBJ1-6; 9 nucleotides line up with TRBD1. Germline V gene sequence: CDR1 MNHNS, CDR2 SASEGT. V trimming: 6 bases; J trimming: 6 bases; junction bases outside the gene matches: 3. CDR3 size: 14 residues. As DNA, the CDR3 is TGTGCCAGCAGACAGGGGGCGGGTAATTCACCCCTCCACTTT. It encodes CASRQGAGNSPLHF.

V gene TRBV18 combines with J gene TRBJ2-5, with D hard to call. V was trimmed by 1 base and J by 5 bases, leaving 8 bases between them. The CDR3 extends over 13 amino acids. CDR1 KGHSH and CDR2 LQKENI come from the germline V gene. The CDR3 sequence: CASSPRSVETQYF. CDR3 coding DNA: TGTGCCAGCTCACCACGGAGTGTTGAGACCCAGTACTTC.

This clone turned up a few times. The chain carries TRBV2 and TRBJ1-6, with TRBD1 identical over 9 bases. Germline trimming cut 7 bases from V and 7 bases from J; bases unmatched to any gene: 8. Germline V lookup: CDR1 SNHLY, CDR2 FYNNEI. This CDR3 region has 15 residues. The CDR3 DNA is TGTGCCAGCAAAGCCGAGGGGACAGGGAATTCACCCCTCCACTTT. Its protein is CASKAEGTGNSPLHF.

The rearrangement joins TRBV25-1 to TRBJ1-1, with D tentatively TRBD1 (5 bases). V lost 0 bases to trimming and J lost 1 base, with 12 bases between them. The CDR3 length is 16 residues. Germline assignment: CDR1 MGHDK and CDR2 SYGVNS. The DNA of the CDR3 is TGTGCCAGCAGTGAATATAAAGTGACAGCGAACACTGAAGCTTTCTTT. This translates into CASSEYKVTANTEAFF.

V and J are TRBV9 and TRBJ2-1; D is unresolved. Germline V gene lookup returns CDR1 SGDLS and CDR2 YYNGEE. The CDR3 runs 13 residues. Trimming pared 0 bases from V and 9 bases from J, leaving 10 bases between. The CDR3 nucleotides are TGTGCCAGCAGCGTAGGCGATCGGAGTGAGCAGTTCTTC. This sequence encodes CASSVGDRSEQFF.

V and J are TRBV7-9 and TRBJ1-4; 7 positions match TRBD1. This CDR3 is built from 13 residues. Trimming removed 4 bases from V and 7 bases from J; junction bases left unmatched: 3. Germline CDR1 and CDR2: SEHNR and FQNEAQ (reference sequence). The CDR3 here is CASSSGQIEKLFF. The CDR3 DNA follows: TGTGCCAGCAGCTCGGGACAGATTGAAAAACTGTTTTTT. The whole variable domain, filled in from reference TRBV7-9 and TRBJ1-4, reads DTGVSQNPRHKITKRGQNVTFRCDPISEHNRLYWYRQTLGQGPEFLTYFQNEAQLEKSRLLSDRFSAERPKGSFSTLEIQRTEQGDSAMYLCASSSGQIEKLFFGSGTQLSVL.

The CDR3 protein is CASRRLTGGDTQYF. The CDR3 DNA sequence: TGTGCCAGTCGTAGGTTAACGGGTGGAGATACGCAGTATTTT. This chain connects TRBV19 to TRBJ2-3; no reliable D call. Germline assignment: CDR1 LNHDA and CDR2 SQIVND (reference sequence). The CDR3 contains 14 residues. V lost 8 bases and J 5 bases, leaving 17 bases between the germline ends.

The CDR3 loop reads CASSPGQGVGYTF. The CDR3 region has the DNA TGTGCCAGCAGCCCGGGACAGGGAGTTGGCTACACCTTC. V and J are TRBV6-5 and TRBJ1-2; TRBD1 agrees at 9 bases. Germline V CDR1 and CDR2: MNHEY, SVGAGI. V lost 6 bases to trimming and J lost 7 bases; unmatched junction nucleotides: 6. The CDR3 consists of 13 residues.

This clone was seen only a few times. This chain links TRBV27 with TRBJ2-7; weak D call: TRBD1 (6 bases). Germline loops: CDR1 MNHEY, CDR2 SMNVEV (reference sequence). The V end was cut by 7 bases, the J end by 6 bases, with 22 bases between. The CDR3 is 15 amino acids. CDR3 loop: CASKRGRVEAPEQYF. Written as DNA, the CDR3 is TGTGCCAGCAAGAGGGGGAGAGTTGAGGCCCCCGAGCAGTACTTC.

The chain is built from TRBV6-5 and TRBJ2-7, with D possibly TRBD1 on 5 matching bases. Trimming cost V 2 bases and J 3 bases, with 17 bases left between them. Germline V gene lookup returns CDR1 MNHEY and CDR2 SVGAGI. This CDR3 is 16 amino acids long. DNA of the CDR3: TGTGCCAGCAGTTACCTGGTATCACAGGCCGTCTACGAGCAGTACTTC. Translation gives CASSYLVSQAVYEQYF.

The genes are TRBV7-9 and TRBJ2-1, with TRBD2 matching 9 bases. The CDR3 spans 15 residues. The V segment lost 1 base and the J segment 8 bases; nucleotides outside the gene matches: 6. Per the germline V gene, CDR1 is SEHNR and CDR2 is FQNEAQ (reference sequence). The CDR3 DNA follows: TGTGCCAGCAGCTTAGTTAGCGGGGGAGGGGATGAGCAGTTCTTC. Its protein product is CASSLVSGGGDEQFF.

The chain carries TRBV11-2 and TRBJ2-7; D is ambiguous. V lost 4 bases and J 6 bases, leaving 10 bases between the germline ends. The CDR3 spans 12 residues. Germline V gene data show CDR1 as SGHAT and CDR2 as FQNNGV. The CDR3 DNA reads TGTGCCAGCAGCTATACTCCGTCCGAGCAGTACTTC. Translated, it gives CASSYTPSEQYF. The complete variable domain, with remaining parts taken from reference TRBV11-2 and TRBJ2-7, reads EAGVAQSPRYKIIEKRQSVAFWCNPISGHATLYWYQQILGQGPKLLIQFQNNGVVDDSQLPKDRFSAERLKGVDSTLKIQPAKLEDSAVYLCASSYTPSEQYFGPGTRLTVT.